A single sample gave rise to the 17 T cell receptor beta chains below, sequenced in a study of T cells in Graves' hyperthyroidism and ophthalmopathy. Amplified regions were TCR beta CDR3 sequences from RNA transcripts. Carried out on the TCR CDR3, a first-round RT-PCR used the HTBI primer set. MiXCR, run by TCRdb on the multiplex PCR reads, gives a single entry per CDR3 protein. The profile shows about 350,000 distinct CDR3 sequences, around 13% of them singletons. The sequenced sample was blood. These receptors were collected from a woman aged 35 to 49 with Graves' ophthalmopathy.

This clonotype was detected many times. This chain joins TRBV11-2 and TRBJ2-1; D may be TRBD2 (6 bases). The CDR3 runs 13 residues. V lost 1 base and J lost 9, with 10 bases in between. Germline CDR1 is SGHAT and CDR2 is FQNNGV. The CDR3 reads CASSLGTGLEQFF. The CDR3, as DNA: TGTGCCAGCAGCTTAGGTACGGGACTTGAGCAGTTCTTC.

This clonotype showed up many times. This chain links TRBV7-2 with TRBJ2-3, with D possibly TRBD2 on 6 matching bases. Germline CDR1 reads SGHTA; CDR2 reads FQGNSA. V was cut by 4 bases and J by 2 bases, with 10 bases left in between. The CDR3 runs 14 residues. The CDR3 DNA reads TGTGCCAGCAGCTCGGGGACTTTCACAGATACGCAGTATTTT. This codes for CASSSGTFTDTQYF.

This clonotype showed up just a few times. The chain employs TRBV3-1 and TRBJ1-3, with a tentative D call TRBD1 (5 bases). Germline V gene lookup returns CDR1 LGHDT and CDR2 YNNKEL (reference sequence). CDR3 length: 14 residues. Trimming took off 3 bases at V and 6 bases at J, with 12 bases between the two ends. CDR3 in DNA: TGTGCCAGCAGCCATAGCAGGGACGCAAACACCATATATTTT. Amino acid sequence: CASSHSRDANTIYF.

This clonotype appeared many times. The rearrangement uses TRBV10-2 and TRBJ1-1; 11 nucleotides align to TRBD1. V lost 5 bases, J lost 6 bases, and 2 bases stayed unmatched. CDR1 and CDR2 (germline): WSHSY, SAAADI. The CDR3 is 13 amino acids. The CDR3 sequence is CASSRGQGAEAFF. The CDR3 bases are TGCGCCAGCAGTAGGGGACAGGGGGCTGAAGCTTTCTTT.

This clonotype was detected ten times or more. The chain links TRBV7-9 to TRBJ2-1, with 7 bases that match TRBD1. Germline values: CDR1 SEHNR, CDR2 FQNEAQ (reference sequence). Germline trimming cut 6 bases from V and 4 bases from J; bases unmatched to any gene: 21. The CDR3 length is 19 residues. The CDR3 here is CASRPKATGTETFYNEQFF. The CDR3 nucleotides are TGTGCCAGCAGGCCAAAAGCGACAGGGACCGAGACATTTTACAATGAGCAGTTCTTC.

The sample holds a few counts of this clonotype. One junction end does not reproduce the germline sequence, and a read error may be involved. The chain couples TRBV3-1 to TRBJ1-2, with D tentatively TRBD1 (5 bases). The CDR3 extends over 14 amino acids. Per germline, CDR1 LGHDT and CDR2 YNNKEL (reference sequence). The CDR3 sequence: CASSQEQVNYGYTF. CDR3 DNA sequence: TGTGCCAGCAGCCAAGAACAGGTGAACTACGGCTACACCTTC.

This clonotype showed up many times. This rearrangement joins TRBV12-3 or TRBV12-4 to TRBJ2-1; 8 bases are shared with TRBD1. The CDR3 is made up of 15 amino acids. Unmatched junction bases numbered 10, after V lost 8 bases and J lost 4 bases. The CDR3 loop is CASGRQGFPYNEQFF. The CDR3 DNA reads as TGTGCCAGCGGCCGACAGGGGTTTCCTTACAATGAGCAGTTCTTC.

This chain connects TRBV29-1 to TRBJ1-2, with 9 bases aligning to TRBD1. The length of the CDR3 is 13 residues. The germline V gene encodes CDR1 SQVTM and CDR2 ANQGSEA. The ends lost 4 bases at V and 4 bases at J; junction bases unmatched: 4. This chain's CDR3 is CSVATGGGYGYTF. The CDR3 bases are TGCAGCGTTGCCACAGGGGGCGGCTATGGCTACACCTTC.

This clonotype was recorded a few times. The final CDR3 position lacks the conserved phenylalanine or tryptophan, pointing to a likely read error. The chain carries TRBV5-1 and TRBJ1-2; 8 bases are shared with TRBD1. V lost 4 bases to trimming and J lost 7 bases; unmatched junction nucleotides: 9. Per germline, CDR1 SGHRS and CDR2 YFSETQ. The CDR3 spans 14 residues. CDR3 sequence (DNA): TGCGCCAGCAGCCCGCCGACAGGGGTGGGTGGCTACACCCTC. Its protein is CASSPPTGVGGYTL.

The table lists this clonotype with many counts. This chain links TRBV6-2 or TRBV6-3 with TRBJ2-3; 10 bases align to TRBD1. Unmatched junction bases numbered 6, after V lost 7 bases and J lost 2 bases. The CDR3 has 15 amino acids. Germline loops: CDR1 MNHEY, CDR2 SVGEGT. CDR3: CASKPGQGFTDTQYF. The CDR3 DNA reads TGTGCCAGCAAACCGGGACAGGGGTTCACAGATACGCAGTATTTT.

The chain carries TRBV18 and TRBJ2-6, with no clear D. This CDR3 region has 15 residues. Germline V gives CDR1 KGHSH, CDR2 LQKENI. V was shortened by 0 bases and J by 0 bases, with 3 bases between the two germline ends. The CDR3 coding sequence is TGTGCCAGCTCACCACCCGTCTCTGGGGCCAACGTCCTGACTTTC. Protein: CASSPPVSGANVLTF.

Points on this clonotype: A much more abundant neighbour one base away suggests this may be a read error. The V gene is TRBV28, the J gene TRBJ1-3; D not certain. CDR1 and CDR2 (germline): MDHEN, SYDVKM. This CDR3 contains 16 residues. This CDR3 reads CAGSLIVSSSGNTIYF. As DNA, the CDR3 is TGTGCCGGCAGTTTAATCGTGTCGTCCTCTGGAAACACCATATATTTT.

This clonotype was seen more than once but under ten times. The V call is TRBV9, the J call TRBJ2-5, with 14 bases lining up with TRBD2. In germline, CDR1 is SGDLS, CDR2 YYNGEE. Unmatched junction bases numbered 9, after V lost 4 bases and J lost 4 bases. The CDR3 is made up of 17 amino acids. This CDR3 is CASSSLGLAGGAETQYF. The CDR3, as DNA: TGTGCCAGCAGCTCACTCGGACTAGCGGGAGGCGCAGAGACCCAGTACTTC.

This clonotype was found a few times. J is TRBJ1-1 and V is TRBV7-9; 7 bases align to TRBD1. In germline, CDR1 is SEHNR, CDR2 FQNEAQ (reference sequence). This CDR3 contains 13 residues. V shed 2 bases, J shed 11 bases, and the junction held 8 bases outside the gene matches. The DNA for the CDR3 is TGTGCCAGCAGCTTACCCGGACAGGTGGTCGCTTTCTTT. Its translation is CASSLPGQVVAFF.

This clonotype has ten or more counts. The V call is TRBV20-1, the J call TRBJ2-1; perhaps TRBD2 as D (5 bases). Per germline, CDR1 DFQATT and CDR2 SNEGSKA (reference sequence). V lost 6 bases, J lost 6 bases, and 12 bases lay in between. CDR3 length equals 12 residues. CDR3 sequence: CSASAGVNEQFF. The CDR3 nucleotides are TGCAGTGCCTCGGCCGGGGTCAATGAGCAGTTCTTC.

Ten or more counts support this clonotype. This sequence joins TRBV6-1 and TRBJ2-1, with 14 bases fitting TRBD2. CDR3 size: 16 residues. V shed 8 bases, J shed 7 bases, and the junction held 10 bases outside the gene matches. Germline V gives CDR1 MNHNS, CDR2 SASEGT. CDR3 residues: CASLGLAGEDENEQFF. The CDR3 DNA reads TGTGCCAGCTTGGGACTAGCGGGAGAAGATGAGAATGAGCAGTTCTTC.

CDR3 nucleotide sequence: TGTGCCAGCAGCCAAGTATCCGGGACAGGGAACACTGAAGCTTTCTTT. Residues: CASSQVSGTGNTEAFF. J is TRBJ1-1 and V is TRBV3-1, with 8 bases aligning to TRBD1. CDR3 length equals 16 residues. From germline, CDR1 is LGHDT and CDR2 YNNKEL (reference sequence). V was pared by 1 base and J by 1 base, with 5 bases of the junction left unmatched.